Sequencing of this T cell receptor beta chain was carried out in a study of T cells in Graves' hyperthyroidism and ophthalmopathy. The CDR3 sequence is 13 residues long. CDR1 and CDR2 from the germline V gene are SGHVS and FQNEAQ. V dropped 4 bases and J dropped 2 bases, with 7 bases sitting between them. Using RNA transcripts as the source, TCR beta CDR3 regions were amplified. An initial round of RT-PCR targeting the TCR CDR3 relied on the HTBI primer set. TCRdb itself ran the multiplex PCR reads through MiXCR, one entry per CDR3 protein. The sample holds roughly 720,000 distinct CDR3 sequences; around 15% are singletons and the top ten take about 14%. This clonotype was counted at least ten times. Hyperthyroidism had been newly diagnosed in patients aged 18 to 65, and its duration was under 2 months. Extraction of PBMCs used roughly 9.6 ml of fresh peripheral blood.

The receptor comes from a man over 45 with Graves' hyperthyroidism. Sequencing was performed on blood. The rearrangement links TRBV7-8 to TRBJ2-3; unclear D gene. CDR3 DNA sequence: TGTGCCAGCAGCTGGTTATACACAGATACGCAGTATTTT. Translating it yields CASSWLYTDTQYF.